This TCR beta chain was sequenced during a study of control samples from healthy donors and cancer patients. The CDR3 runs to 13 residues. V shed 4 bases and J 6 bases; nucleotides not matched to a gene: 6. Germline assignment: CDR1 SGDLS and CDR2 YYNGEE. This clone appeared once. Clones were sequenced by immunoSEQ multiplex PCR, and TCRdb holds only the in-frame ones, with some missing. This table has around 94,000 clones, 70% to 90% appearing once. The V gene is TRBV9, the J gene TRBJ1-2; TRBD1 aligns across 7 bases. This receptor was taken from a woman in her fifties or sixties in good health. The sequencing sample was made of blood. Here the CDR3 reads CASSSGGGNGYTF. CDR3 DNA sequence: TGTGCCAGCAGCTCAGGGGGAGGGAATGGCTACACCTTC.